Below are 14 T cell receptor beta chains sequenced from a single sample in a study of blood T cell repertoires in COVID-19. Generated by immunoSEQ multiplex PCR, the TCRdb table keeps only in-frame clones and is missing some. The table lists 300,000 or so clones, 90% of them singletons. The source material was PBMCs or T cells enriched from blood (not recorded which). The source of these receptors is a man in his fifties or sixties who had recovered from COVID-19.

This clone was seen once. The gene calls are TRBV7-9 and TRBJ2-7, with D tentatively TRBD2 (6 bases). CDR1 is SEHNR, CDR2 FQNEAQ, per germline (reference sequence). Deletions cut 0 bases from V and 5 bases from J, with 11 bases between. The CDR3 extends over 14 amino acids. The CDR3 nucleotides are TGTGCCAGCAGCTTAGCCGGGAGATTCGACGAGCAGTACTTC. Protein: CASSLAGRFDEQYF.

In this sample, this clone turned up once. The V gene is TRBV18, the J gene TRBJ2-2, with D unresolved. The CDR3 loop spans 15 amino acids. Germline CDR1 and CDR2: KGHSH and LQKENI. The V end lost 0 bases, the J end lost 5 bases, and 10 bases lay between the germline ends. The CDR3 is CASSPPVTQTGELFF. In DNA form, the CDR3 reads TGTGCCAGCTCACCACCTGTCACTCAAACCGGGGAGCTGTTTTTT.

The chain combines TRBV11-1 with TRBJ2-5; 9 nucleotides line up with TRBD2. The V segment lost 1 base and the J segment 2 bases; nucleotides outside the gene matches: 2. Germline CDR1 and CDR2: SGHAT and FQDESV (reference sequence). CDR3 length: 15 amino acids. The CDR3 loop is CASSLVAGVQETQYF. CDR3 DNA sequence: TGTGCCAGCAGCTTAGTAGCGGGGGTTCAAGAGACCCAGTACTTC.

In this sample, this clone turned up once. The chain employs TRBV5-1 and TRBJ2-5; D unclear. Trimming removed 5 bases at V and 3 bases at J, with 11 bases between. CDR1 and CDR2 (germline): SGHRS, YFSETQ. CDR3 length: 13 amino acids. CDR3 in amino acids: CASRGVDEETQYF. CDR3 nucleotides: TGCGCCAGCAGAGGAGTAGACGAAGAGACCCAGTACTTC.

The chain employs TRBV5-4 and TRBJ2-3; 11 bases line up with TRBD2. Germline CDR1 reads SGHNT; CDR2 reads YYREEE (reference sequence). With 4 bases clipped from V and 5 bases from J, the junction kept 9 bases outside the gene matches. The CDR3 covers 16 residues. CDR3 bases: TGTGCCAGCAGCCTTTTAGCGGGAGGGAGTAGAGATACGCAGTATTTT. It codes for CASSLLAGGSRDTQYF.

This clone was counted once. The chain recombines TRBV24-1 with TRBJ2-1; TRBD2 aligns across 13 bases. J was trimmed by 5 bases and V by 6 bases; bases with no gene match: 3. The length of the CDR3 is 15 residues. Germline V gives CDR1 KGHDR, CDR2 SFDVKD. The CDR3 spells CATSRTSGSNNEQFF. The DNA of the CDR3 is TGTGCCACCAGTAGGACTAGCGGGAGTAACAATGAGCAGTTCTTC.

The rearrangement uses TRBV7-2 and TRBJ2-2; 7 bases align to TRBD1. The CDR3 is 14 amino acids. Germline trimming cut 4 bases from V and 7 bases from J; bases unmatched to any gene: 6. Germline V gene lookup returns CDR1 SGHTA and CDR2 FQGNSA. The CDR3: CASSSTGSFGELFF. CDR3 bases: TGTGCCAGCAGCTCGACAGGGTCTTTCGGGGAGCTGTTTTTT.

The CDR3 spells CASSLVPSAAYEQYF. CDR3 coding DNA: TGTGCCAGCAGCTTAGTTCCTAGCGCAGCCTACGAGCAGTACTTC. V and J are TRBV11-1 and TRBJ2-7; perhaps TRBD2 as D (6 bases). Germline V gives CDR1 SGHAT, CDR2 FQDESV (reference sequence). The CDR3 consists of 15 residues. V was pared by 1 base and J by 2 bases, with 12 bases between.

The CDR3 region is CASRQSGGALTGELFF. The CDR3 DNA reads as TGTGCCAGCAGGCAGAGCGGGGGGGCCCTCACCGGGGAGCTGTTTTTT. The rearrangement joins TRBV5-4 to TRBJ2-2, with 10 bases lining up with TRBD2. The CDR3 sequence is 16 residues long. Germline CDR1 is SGHNT and CDR2 is YYREEE (reference sequence). Trimming removed 5 bases from V and 4 bases from J; junction bases left unmatched: 8.

V gene TRBV18 combines with J gene TRBJ1-2; D ambiguous. Germline values: CDR1 KGHSH, CDR2 LQKENI. The CDR3 has 15 residues. Trimming stripped 2 bases from V and 4 bases from J, with 14 bases between. The CDR3, as DNA: TGTGCCAGCTCACCATACGGGGAAACCCTCTATGGCTACACCTTC. It codes for CASSPYGETLYGYTF.

The chain is built from TRBV18 and TRBJ1-1; 7 bases map to TRBD1. This CDR3 has 13 residues. CDR1 and CDR2 from the germline V gene are KGHSH and LQKENI. V lost 6 bases to trimming and J lost 11 bases; unmatched junction nucleotides: 12. The DNA of the CDR3 is TGTGCCAGCTCCCCGAACCGGGACAGTGAGGCTTTCTTT. Protein product: CASSPNRDSEAFF.

This chain links TRBV6-5 with TRBJ1-5; the D gene is possibly TRBD1 (6 bases). Germline-derived CDR1 and CDR2 are MNHEY and SVGAGI. V lost 6 bases, J lost 7 bases, and 10 bases lay in between. This CDR3 is built from 12 residues. CDR3 residues: CASRNRDQPQHF. DNA of the CDR3: TGTGCCAGCAGAAACAGGGACCAGCCCCAGCATTTT.

The chain links TRBV7-9 to TRBJ1-5; D is perhaps TRBD1 (6 bases). The germline V gene has CDR1 SEHNR and CDR2 FQNEAQ (reference sequence). The CDR3 consists of 14 residues. Between the trimmed V and J ends, which lost 5 bases and 7 bases, there was a span of 15 bases. The CDR3 coding sequence is TGTGCCAGCAGCCCTCAGGGAGGGGGACAGCCCCAGCATTTT. Translation gives CASSPQGGGQPQHF.

CDR3 residues: CASSTGTVNSPLHF. In nucleotides, the CDR3 is TGTGCCAGCAGCACCGGGACAGTTAATTCACCCCTCCACTTT. The V gene is TRBV6-4, the J gene TRBJ1-6; 7 bases fit TRBD1. CDR3 length equals 14 residues. V was pared by 6 bases and J by 6 bases, with 5 bases of the junction left unmatched. Germline CDR1 reads MRHNA; CDR2 reads SNTAGT.